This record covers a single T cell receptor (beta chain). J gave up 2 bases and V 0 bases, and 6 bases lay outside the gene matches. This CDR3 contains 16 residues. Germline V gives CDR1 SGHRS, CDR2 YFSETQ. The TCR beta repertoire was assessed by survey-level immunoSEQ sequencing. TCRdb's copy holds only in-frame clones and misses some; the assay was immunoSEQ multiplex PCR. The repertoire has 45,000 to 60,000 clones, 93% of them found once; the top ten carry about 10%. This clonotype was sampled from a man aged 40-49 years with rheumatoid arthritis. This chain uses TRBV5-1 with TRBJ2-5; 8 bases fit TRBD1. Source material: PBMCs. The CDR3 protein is CASSLAAGGPQETQYF. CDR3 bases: TGCGCCAGCAGCTTGGCGGCAGGGGGCCCTCAAGAGACCCAGTACTTC.